This T cell receptor beta chain appears in the sequencing data of a study of somatic mutations in cytotoxic T cells in rheumatoid arthritis. Looking at the study overall: Some V beta antibody-stained T-cell populations were flow-sorted at nearly 100% purity, including V beta1+ cells sequenced for TCRB.

Here immunoSEQ multiplex PCR was the method, and the copy in TCRdb shows in-frame clones only, minus some. In the table there are about 17,000 clones, roughly 72% of which are singletons. The healthy control blood donors were 45% to 65% female, with median age about 58 years (range roughly 20-75). This TCR came from a man between 60 and 75 years old in good health. The source material was CD8+ T cells sorted from blood.

This chain's CDR3 is CASSNSGTIYEQYF. In DNA form, the CDR3 reads TGTGCCAGCAGCAACTCCGGGACAATCTACGAGCAGTACTTC. The gene calls are TRBV7-2 and TRBJ2-7, with D tentatively TRBD1 (6 bases). The CDR3 is 14 amino acids. Trimming stripped 5 bases from V and 3 bases from J, with 14 bases between. Germline CDR1 SGHTA, CDR2 FQGNSA.